This T cell receptor beta chain was sequenced during a study of control samples from healthy donors and cancer patients. Sequenced by immunoSEQ multiplex PCR; TCRdb stores in-frame clones only, minus some. The data show 51,000 or so clones, about four fifths seen once. V was shortened by 7 bases and J by 4 bases, with 13 bases between the two germline ends. CDR1 and CDR2 from the germline V gene are SNHLY and FYNNEI. The CDR3 sequence is 13 residues long. The chain carries TRBV2 and TRBJ2-5; D gene unclear. The origin of this receptor is a man in his 70s in good health. The sequencing input was blood. In nucleotides, the CDR3 is TGTGCCAGCATGATGGGCTCTGGAGAGACCCAGTACTTC. This gives the protein CASMMGSGETQYF.